A few counts support the clone carrying this TCR beta chain. Its antigen is not known. This sample was included in a study of T cells after yellow fever vaccination. Study outcomes and limitations: Peak timing came faster in the weaker secondary response, day 5 versus 15. Overlap between CD4 and CD8 compartments was detected for a small share of clonotypes. Detected again after the booster were most primary-vaccination clones, at 95% to 98% CD4 and nearly 90% CD8.

Template switching by 5'RACE produced TCR cDNA, adding a universal primer site and UMIs. TCRdb re-called the 5' RACE reads through MiXCR, storing one row per CDR3 protein. The sample includes a few hundred thousand distinct CDR3 sequences, about 15% of them seen just once. CDR3 length: 14 amino acids. The V gene lost 3 bases and the J gene lost 14 bases, with 21 bases spanning the gap. In germline, CDR1 is SGHRS, CDR2 YFSETQ. The sequencing here drew on PBMCs, taken about 5 days after the first yellow fever vaccination. The rearrangement joins TRBV5-1 to TRBJ2-1, with a weak D call TRBD2 (5 bases). The origin of this receptor is a man younger than 35 who received the YFV17D yellow fever vaccine. The CDR3 DNA is TGCGCCAGCAGCTCCCTCTCTGTCGGGGATTATAAGTTCTTC. Amino acids: CASSSLSVGDYKFF.